These 9 T cell receptor beta chains share one sample of origin, sequenced in a study of spatial heterogeneity in lung cancer. Time point in this sample: sample taken at primary tumor resection. TCRdb ran MiXCR on the 5' RACE reads and lists one entry per CDR3 protein. The sample has under 13,000 distinct CDR3 sequences, over 6% seen once; the top ten hold 28%. The specimen comprised PBMCs, sampled at surgery. The receptors here all came from a male donor with early-stage non-small cell lung cancer.

This clonotype was observed many times. The chain employs TRBV29-1 and TRBJ2-6; tentative D call: TRBD1 (6 bases). The V end was cut by 4 bases, the J end by 0 bases, with 7 bases between. Germline-derived CDR1 and CDR2 are SQVTM and ANQGSEA. There are 14 residues in the CDR3. CDR3 nucleotide sequence: TGCAGCGTTGGAGGGGGCTCTGGGGCCAACGTCCTGACTTTC. Translation: CSVGGGSGANVLTF.

This clonotype was seen ten or more times. The chain links TRBV9 to TRBJ2-7; possibly TRBD1 for D (5 bases). Trimming took off 3 bases at V and 4 bases at J, with 14 bases between the two ends. The CDR3 extends over 14 amino acids. Germline V gives CDR1 SGDLS, CDR2 YYNGEE. Written as DNA, the CDR3 is TGTGCCAGCAGCGCCTATGCTCAGGGTTACGAGCAGTACTTC. Protein product: CASSAYAQGYEQYF.

This clonotype is classed as medium-sized. The genes are TRBV5-5 and TRBJ2-3; D perhaps matches TRBD1 (5 bases). CDR3 length equals 15 residues. V lost 0 bases, J lost 0 bases, and 8 bases lay in between. CDR1 is SGHKS and CDR2 is YYEKEE in the germline V gene (reference sequence). The CDR3 DNA reads as TGTGCCAGCAGCTTGGGTGACAGTAGCACAGATACGCAGTATTTT. Protein product: CASSLGDSSTDTQYF.

The gene calls are TRBV18 and TRBJ1-3, with D hard to call. The V gene lost 2 bases and the J gene lost 0 bases, with 8 bases spanning the gap. Germline CDR1 KGHSH, CDR2 LQKENI. This CDR3 has 15 amino acids. The CDR3 bases are TGTGCCAGCTCACCAGGAGGGAACTCTGGAAACACCATATATTTT. Its translation is CASSPGGNSGNTIYF. Using reference TRBV18 and TRBJ1-3 for the parts outside the CDR3, the full variable domain is NAGVMQNPRHLVRRRGQEARLRCSPMKGHSHVYWYRQLPEEGLKFMVYLQKENIIDESGMPKERFSAEFPKEGPSILRIQQVVRGDSAAYFCASSPGGNSGNTIYFGEGSWLTVV.

The table lists this clonotype with many counts. The chain combines TRBV15 with TRBJ2-3, with D perhaps matching TRBD2 (6 bases). The CDR3 loop spans 13 amino acids. The germline V and J ends were trimmed by 7 bases and 1 base, with 9 bases remaining between them. CDR1 and CDR2 (germline): LNHNV, YYDKDF (reference sequence). The CDR3 region is CATTRGGTDTQYF. Written as DNA, the CDR3 is TGTGCCACCACCCGCGGGGGCACAGATACGCAGTATTTT. The full variable domain, its missing parts supplied by reference TRBV15 and TRBJ2-3, is DAMVIQNPRYQVTQFGKPVTLSCSQTLNHNVMYWYQQKSSQAPKLLFHYYDKDFNNEADTPDNFQSRRPNTSFCFLDIRSPGLGDTAMYLCATTRGGTDTQYFGPGTRLTVL.

Relative to its sample, this clonotype is medium-sized (0.01 to 0.1%). This sequence joins TRBV5-1 and TRBJ2-2; 9 nucleotides align to TRBD2. This CDR3 has 15 amino acids. Germline V gene sequence: CDR1 SGHRS, CDR2 YFSETQ. Unmatched junction bases numbered 2, after V lost 1 base and J lost 4 bases. The CDR3 nucleotides are TGCGCCAGCAGCTTGTCACTAGCGGGCACCGGGGAGCTGTTTTTT. Protein sequence: CASSLSLAGTGELFF.

This sequence joins TRBV7-9 and TRBJ1-2, with D tentatively TRBD1 (6 bases). Germline V lookup: CDR1 SEHNR, CDR2 FQNEAQ (reference sequence). The CDR3 is 14 amino acids. V lost 5 bases to trimming and J lost 4 bases, with 14 bases between them. The DNA of the CDR3 is TGTGCCAGCAGCCCAGCGGGGGGCGGCTATGGCTACACCTTC. Translated, it gives CASSPAGGGYGYTF. The variable domain in full, completed from reference TRBV7-9 and TRBJ1-2, reads DTGVSQNPRHKITKRGQNVTFRCDPISEHNRLYWYRQTLGQGPEFLTYFQNEAQLEKSRLLSDRFSAERPKGSFSTLEIQRTEQGDSAMYLCASSPAGGGYGYTFGSGTRLTVV.

This clonotype was seen ten or more times. This chain connects TRBV28 to TRBJ2-3; 9 bases agree with TRBD2. Per germline, CDR1 MDHEN and CDR2 SYDVKM. CDR3 length: 15 amino acids. Trimming removed 2 bases from V and 4 bases from J; junction bases left unmatched: 4. Here the CDR3 reads CASSLAGGQADTQYF. CDR3 coding DNA: TGTGCCAGCAGTTTAGCGGGAGGGCAGGCAGATACGCAGTATTTT.

This clonotype was detected a few times. This rearrangement joins TRBV12-3 or TRBV12-4 to TRBJ2-2; 9 nucleotides match TRBD1. CDR3 length: 15 amino acids. J was trimmed by 5 bases and V by 5 bases; bases with no gene match: 6. The CDR3 sequence is CASSIPGTGTGELFF. CDR3 in DNA: TGTGCCAGCAGTATTCCCGGGACAGGGACCGGGGAGCTGTTTTTT.